Below are 25 T cell receptor beta chains sequenced from a single sample in a study of blood T cell repertoires in COVID-19. Sequencing used immunoSEQ multiplex PCR; TCRdb keeps in-frame clones, though not all of them. The sample lists a few hundred thousand clones; about 87% were seen once. Sequencing used peripheral blood. These receptors originate from a woman aged 45-59 years with acute or convalescent COVID-19.

This sequence joins TRBV20-1 and TRBJ2-7; the D is unclear. The CDR3 spans 11 residues. Trimming took off 2 bases at V and 5 bases at J, with 7 bases between the two ends. Germline V gives CDR1 DFQATT, CDR2 SNEGSKA (reference sequence). CDR3 loop: CSARIAHEQYF. CDR3 nucleotides: TGCAGTGCTAGAATAGCACACGAGCAGTACTTC.

V is TRBV5-1 and J is TRBJ2-1, with 9 bases fitting TRBD2. Germline CDR1 SGHRS, CDR2 YFSETQ. The CDR3 extends over 18 amino acids. Losses at the gene ends were 3 bases for V and 1 base for J; bases not matched to a gene: 11. CDR3 amino acids: CASSSGQGGRASYNEQFF. Here the CDR3 DNA reads TGCGCCAGCAGCTCCGGCCAGGGCGGGAGGGCGTCCTACAATGAGCAGTTCTTC. Using reference TRBV5-1 and TRBJ2-1 for the parts outside the CDR3, the full variable domain is KAGVTQTPRYLIKTRGQQVTLSCSPISGHRSVSWYQQTPGQGLQFLFEYFSETQRNKGNFPGRFSGRQFSNSRSEMNVSTLELGDSALYLCASSSGQGGRASYNEQFFGPGTRLTVL.

V usage is TRBV5-4 and J usage is TRBJ2-2; TRBD2 matches at 9 bases. J was trimmed by 5 bases and V by 0 bases; bases with no gene match: 5. The germline CDR1 and CDR2 sequences are SGHNT and YYREEE (reference sequence). The CDR3 extends over 16 amino acids. CDR3 loop: CASSLAAGGFTGELFF. DNA for the CDR3: TGTGCCAGCAGCTTGGCCGCGGGAGGGTTTACCGGGGAGCTGTTTTTT.

This chain joins TRBV9 and TRBJ1-6, with 9 bases aligning to TRBD1. Germline lookup yields CDR1 SGDLS and CDR2 YYNGEE. The length of the CDR3 is 13 residues. V was clipped by 5 bases and J by 13 bases; unmatched bases: 7. As DNA, the CDR3 is TGTGCCAGCAGGGCTTTGGGGACAGGGCCCCTCCACTTT. It encodes CASRALGTGPLHF.

The rearrangement joins TRBV27 to TRBJ1-5, with D maybe TRBD1 (5 bases). The germline V gene encodes CDR1 MNHEY and CDR2 SMNVEV (reference sequence). There are 16 residues in the CDR3. The V and J ends lost 3 bases and 3 bases respectively, with 15 bases between them. CDR3 DNA sequence: TGTGCCAGCAGTTTCACTTCGGGCAGGGCCAATCAGCCCCAGCATTTT. Translation gives CASSFTSGRANQPQHF.

The genes are TRBV5-6 and TRBJ2-4, with TRBD2 as a possible D gene (5 bases). The germline V gene has CDR1 SGHDT and CDR2 YYEEEE. V dropped 0 bases and J dropped 9 bases, with 13 bases sitting between them. There are 14 residues in the CDR3. The CDR3 DNA sequence: TGTGCCAGCAGCTTGGCCACGGGGTATGGCATTCAGTACTTC. This translates into CASSLATGYGIQYF. The full variable domain, with the rest looked up from reference TRBV5-6 and TRBJ2-4, is DAGVTQSPTHLIKTRGQQVTLRCSPKSGHDTVSWYQQALGQGPQFIFQYYEEEERQRGNFPDRFSGHQFPNYSSELNVNALLLGDSALYLCASSLATGYGIQYFGAGTRLSVL.

In DNA form, the CDR3 reads TGTGCCAGCAGCGTGCGGGACTCCGCCTATAAGGTGCAGTTCTTC. Translation gives CASSVRDSAYKVQFF. The chain employs TRBV9 and TRBJ2-1; possibly TRBD2 for D (6 bases). Between the trimmed V and J ends, which lost 2 bases and 12 bases, there was a span of 21 bases. This CDR3 spans 15 amino acids. CDR1 is SGDLS, CDR2 YYNGEE, per germline.

In regard to this clone: The same CDR3 can be traced to other DNA sequences in this sample. The V and J genes are TRBV13 and TRBJ2-7; 11 nucleotides agree with TRBD1. The V and J ends lost 5 bases and 2 bases, in that order; junction bases with no gene match: 2. This CDR3 has 14 amino acids. Germline V gene lookup returns CDR1 PRHDT and CDR2 FYEKMQ (reference sequence). CDR3 amino acids: CASSPGQGAYEQYF. CDR3 bases: TGTGCCAGCAGCCCGGGACAGGGGGCCTACGAGCAGTACTTC.

V and J are TRBV7-6 and TRBJ2-1; 8 positions match TRBD2. With V trimmed by 5 bases and J by 1 base, 7 bases remained unmatched. The CDR3 is 16 residues long. The germline V gene has CDR1 SGHVS and CDR2 FNYEAQ. As DNA, the CDR3 is TGTGCCAGCAGCACCCTCACTAGCGGATCCTACAATGAGCAGTTCTTC. The encoded protein is CASSTLTSGSYNEQFF.

This clone appeared a single time. The chain combines TRBV28 with TRBJ1-2; D uncertain. CDR1 and CDR2 from the germline V gene are MDHEN and SYDVKM. The CDR3 loop spans 14 amino acids. With 5 bases removed from V and 3 bases from J, the gap between germline ends came to 13 bases. DNA of the CDR3: TGTGCCAGCAGTCCCGGCGGGGTTTACTATGGCTACACCTTC. It specifies CASSPGGVYYGYTF.

This clone was recorded a few times. The chain is built from TRBV9 and TRBJ1-2; tentatively, D is TRBD1 (5 bases). The germline V and J ends were trimmed by 4 bases and 8 bases, with 18 bases remaining between them. Germline V gene data show CDR1 as SGDLS and CDR2 as YYNGEE. CDR3 length: 14 residues. The CDR3 nucleotides are TGTGCCAGCAGCCCTTACGGGGGGGTGTACGGCTACACCTTC. Its translation: CASSPYGGVYGYTF.

This rearrangement joins TRBV7-9 to TRBJ1-2; D possibly corresponds to TRBD1 (6 bases). CDR1 is SEHNR, CDR2 FQNEAQ, per germline (reference sequence). The CDR3 totals 16 residues. V gave up 6 bases and J gave up 4 bases, with 21 bases separating them. The CDR3 loop reads CASSPSREGTLYGYTF. For the CDR3, the DNA is TGTGCCAGCAGTCCTAGTCGGGAGGGGACACTCTATGGCTACACCTTC.

The J gene is TRBJ1-1, the V gene TRBV2; D ambiguous. Germline V gene data show CDR1 as SNHLY and CDR2 as FYNNEI. The CDR3 runs 16 residues. Trimming stripped 3 bases from V and 1 base from J, with 15 bases between. Written as DNA, the CDR3 is TGTGCCAGCAGTGACAATCTAGGACGGGAGAACACTGAAGCTTTCTTT. It translates to CASSDNLGRENTEAFF.

This chain uses TRBV5-1 with TRBJ2-5; D ambiguous. In germline, CDR1 is SGHRS, CDR2 YFSETQ. Between the trimmed V and J ends, which lost 1 base and 3 bases, there was a span of 13 bases. The length of the CDR3 is 15 residues. CDR3 protein: CASSLFGLQEETQYF. DNA for the CDR3: TGCGCCAGCAGCTTGTTTGGGTTGCAGGAAGAGACCCAGTACTTC.

The J gene is TRBJ1-5, the V gene TRBV4-2; D not resolved. There are 14 residues in the CDR3. CDR1 is LGHNA, CDR2 YNFKEQ, per germline. The V end lost 4 bases, the J end lost 3 bases, and 10 bases lay between the germline ends. This CDR3 reads CASSPRLNNQPQHF. The CDR3 coding sequence is TGTGCCAGCAGCCCCCGACTGAACAATCAGCCCCAGCATTTT.

The chain combines TRBV19 with TRBJ2-1; TRBD2 agrees at 10 bases. J lost 7 bases, V lost 0 bases, and 9 bases had no gene match. CDR3 size: 17 residues. Germline-derived CDR1 and CDR2 are LNHDA and SQIVND (reference sequence). The CDR3 protein is CASSIDRAGGPRNEQFF. In nucleotides, the CDR3 is TGTGCCAGTAGTATAGACCGAGCGGGAGGGCCGCGGAATGAGCAGTTCTTC.

Here the CDR3 DNA reads TGTGCCAGCAGCACCCGGGTCTCTAAGGAGACCCAGTACTTC. The encoded protein is CASSTRVSKETQYF. The gene calls are TRBV5-5 and TRBJ2-5; D not resolved. This CDR3 spans 14 amino acids. V was pared by 4 bases and J by 5 bases, with 15 bases between. Germline V CDR1 and CDR2: SGHKS, YYEKEE (reference sequence).

The chain couples TRBV7-9 to TRBJ2-7, with D possibly matching TRBD1 (5 bases). Germline V CDR1 and CDR2: SEHNR, FQNEAQ (reference sequence). This CDR3 contains 13 residues. V shed 2 bases and J shed 3 bases, with 8 bases lying between them. The CDR3 coding sequence is TGTGCCAGCAGCTTAATTCAGGGCTACGAGCAGTACTTC. As protein: CASSLIQGYEQYF.

V and J are TRBV25-1 and TRBJ1-5, with TRBD1 as a possible D gene (5 bases). The CDR3 has 16 residues. The V gene lost 2 bases and the J gene lost 0 bases, with 11 bases spanning the gap. CDR1 and CDR2 from the germline V gene are MGHDK and SYGVNS. This CDR3 reads CASSETPGHSNQPQHF. The CDR3 bases are TGTGCCAGCAGTGAAACCCCAGGGCATAGCAATCAGCCCCAGCATTTT.

This chain links TRBV5-6 with TRBJ2-7; 10 bases map to TRBD2. Germline lookup yields CDR1 SGHDT and CDR2 YYEEEE. The CDR3 runs to 16 residues. Trimming removed 1 base from V and 3 bases from J; junction bases left unmatched: 7. CDR3 in DNA: TGTGCCAGCAGCTTGCTAGCGGGAGCGGGGGGCTACGAGCAGTACTTC. Protein sequence: CASSLLAGAGGYEQYF.

The chain carries TRBV5-6 and TRBJ1-5; no reliable D call. Germline V gene lookup returns CDR1 SGHDT and CDR2 YYEEEE. V lost 1 base and J lost 1, with 12 bases in between. The CDR3 contains 16 residues. This chain's CDR3 is CASSLYWSGSNQPQHF. The CDR3 nucleotides are TGTGCCAGCAGCTTGTATTGGTCGGGGAGCAATCAGCCCCAGCATTTT.

The J gene is TRBJ1-3, the V gene TRBV18; D is undetermined. The germline V gene encodes CDR1 KGHSH and CDR2 LQKENI. V lost 0 bases and J 2 bases, leaving 11 bases between the germline ends. The CDR3 consists of 16 residues. CDR3 sequence: CASSPPRGSAGNTIYF. The CDR3 region has the DNA TGTGCCAGCTCACCACCCCGTGGCAGTGCTGGAAACACCATATATTTT. Full variable domain (outside the CDR3, taken from reference TRBV18 and TRBJ1-3): NAGVMQNPRHLVRRRGQEARLRCSPMKGHSHVYWYRQLPEEGLKFMVYLQKENIIDESGMPKERFSAEFPKEGPSILRIQQVVRGDSAAYFCASSPPRGSAGNTIYFGEGSWLTVV.

The chain uses TRBV12-1 and TRBJ2-1; TRBD2, as called in the table, went unchecked against the DNA. TRBV12-1 is termed a pseudogene. The CDR3 consists of 18 residues. The CDR3 bases are TGTGCCAGCAGGGGGCGGGACTGCATGTACTCCTCCTACAATGAGCAGTTCTTC. Residues: CASRGRDCMYSSYNEQFF.

This chain uses TRBV7-3 with TRBJ2-1; weak D call: TRBD2 (5 bases). The V gene lost 5 bases and the J gene lost 4 bases, with 18 bases spanning the gap. The CDR3 sequence is 16 residues long. Germline lookup yields CDR1 SGHTA and CDR2 FQGTGA. The CDR3 DNA reads as TGTGCCAGCAGCCGGACCGGGGTACCCGAATACAATGAGCAGTTCTTC. This codes for CASSRTGVPEYNEQFF.

This clone occurred a few times. V usage is TRBV6-5 and J usage is TRBJ1-2; D gene uncertain. V was shortened by 0 bases and J by 4 bases, with 15 bases between the two germline ends. This CDR3 has 16 residues. Looked up from germline, CDR1 is MNHEY and CDR2 is SVGAGI. CDR3 DNA: TGTGCCAGCAGTTACTCAGGAGGGATTTTTTTCTATGGCTACACCTTC. It encodes CASSYSGGIFFYGYTF.